This is a list of T cell receptor beta chains from one sample in a study of T cell responses to AZD1222 COVID-19 vaccine. The repertoire was sequenced with immunoSEQ multiplex PCR; TCRdb's copy has only in-frame clones and lacks some. The top ten hold 1.1% of the sample, which has some 160,000 clones, 70% to 90% seen once. Sequencing was performed on peripheral blood, taken 28 days after the second AZD1222 dose. Receptors originate from an adult who received the AZD1222 COVID-19 vaccine. CDR3s include the opening cysteine and the closing phenylalanine or tryptophan. D genes are given only for firm matches. Part of the rows lack a size; the others show once, few, many or a class for expanded clones.

d_call: -
j_call: TRBJ2-5
clone_size: -
v_call: TRBV27
cdr3_aa: CASSSTPWAAYQETQYF
cdr3_nt: TGTGCCAGCAGCAGCACCCCGTGGGCAGCGTACCAAGAGACCCAGTACTTC

d_call: -
j_call: TRBJ2-7
clone_size: -
v_call: TRBV18
cdr3_aa: CASSSRFGEQYF
cdr3_nt: TGTGCCAGCTCATCTCGATTTGGCGAGCAGTACTTC

d_call: -
j_call: TRBJ2-1
clone_size: -
v_call: TRBV7-8
cdr3_aa: CASSLDAGRELYNEQFF
cdr3_nt: TGTGCCAGCAGCTTAGACGCTGGGCGGGAACTCTACAATGAGCAGTTCTTC

d_call: -
j_call: TRBJ2-4
clone_size: -
v_call: TRBV7-9
cdr3_aa: CASSLPNSHIQYF
cdr3_nt: TGTGCCAGCAGCCTACCCAATTCTCACATTCAGTACTTC

d_call: TRBD1
j_call: TRBJ1-6
clone_size: -
v_call: TRBV11-2
cdr3_aa: CASSASPGQGYSPLHF
cdr3_nt: TGTGCCAGCAGCGCCTCCCCGGGACAGGGATATTCACCCCTCCACTTT

d_call: -
j_call: TRBJ1-2
clone_size: -
v_call: TRBV30
cdr3_aa: CAWSDTGDGYTF
cdr3_nt: TGTGCCTGGAGTGATACTGGAGACGGCTACACCTTC

d_call: -
j_call: TRBJ2-1
clone_size: -
v_call: TRBV4-2
cdr3_aa: CASSHMGDEQFF
cdr3_nt: TGTGCCAGCAGCCACATGGGCGATGAGCAGTTCTTC

d_call: -
j_call: TRBJ2-1
clone_size: -
v_call: TRBV7-2
cdr3_aa: CASSLGLDSRVYNEQFF
cdr3_nt: TGTGCCAGCAGCTTAGGCTTGGACTCGAGGGTTTACAATGAGCAGTTCTTC

d_call: -
j_call: TRBJ2-7
clone_size: -
v_call: TRBV7-9
cdr3_aa: CASSHTVTYEQYF
cdr3_nt: TGTGCCAGCAGCCATACAGTCACCTACGAGCAGTACTTC

d_call: TRBD1
j_call: TRBJ2-7
clone_size: -
v_call: TRBV27
cdr3_aa: CASRFGYTPGQGYEQYF
cdr3_nt: TGTGCCAGCAGGTTTGGATATACTCCGGGACAGGGGTACGAGCAGTACTTC

d_call: -
j_call: TRBJ2-7
clone_size: -
v_call: TRBV27
cdr3_aa: CASRHWDTTGEQYF
cdr3_nt: TGTGCCAGCAGACATTGGGACACCACAGGCGAGCAGTACTTC

d_call: -
j_call: TRBJ2-5
clone_size: -
v_call: TRBV5-1
cdr3_aa: CASSLGSGTRETQYF
cdr3_nt: TGCGCCAGCAGCTTGGGATCTGGCACTCGGGAGACCCAGTACTTC

d_call: TRBD1
j_call: TRBJ2-3
clone_size: -
v_call: TRBV7-9
cdr3_aa: CASRTGGYTDTQYF
cdr3_nt: TGTGCCAGTAGGACAGGGGGGTACACAGATACGCAGTATTTT

d_call: -
j_call: TRBJ2-3
clone_size: once
v_call: TRBV19
cdr3_aa: CASSRSSYTDTQYF
cdr3_nt: TGTGCCAGTAGTCGTTCCTCTTACACAGATACGCAGTATTTT

d_call: -
j_call: TRBJ1-1
clone_size: -
v_call: TRBV25-1
cdr3_aa: CASSDWERDPRGTEAFF
cdr3_nt: TGTGCCAGCAGTGACTGGGAGCGGGACCCCAGAGGGACTGAAGCTTTCTTT

d_call: -
j_call: TRBJ1-2
clone_size: -
v_call: TRBV10-3
cdr3_aa: CAISESVTGRRTNYGYTF
cdr3_nt: TGTGCCATCAGTGAGTCGGTTACAGGCCGGCGTACTAACTATGGCTACACCTTC

d_call: TRBD1
j_call: TRBJ2-3
clone_size: -
v_call: TRBV27
cdr3_aa: CASSGDRGDTQYF
cdr3_nt: TGTGCCAGCAGTGGCGACAGGGGGGATACGCAGTATTTT

d_call: -
j_call: TRBJ1-1
clone_size: -
v_call: TRBV27
cdr3_aa: CASSYQGRTEAFF
cdr3_nt: TGTGCCAGCAGTTACCAGGGGAGGACTGAAGCTTTCTTT

d_call: TRBD2
j_call: TRBJ2-3
clone_size: -
v_call: TRBV6-2/TRBV6-3
cdr3_aa: CASSYTLAANTDTQYF
cdr3_nt: TGTGCCAGCAGTTACACCCTAGCGGCTAACACAGATACGCAGTATTTT

d_call: -
j_call: TRBJ2-5
clone_size: -
v_call: TRBV5-1
cdr3_aa: CASSISLLATGSYGTQYF
cdr3_nt: TGCGCCAGCAGTATTTCGCTGCTTGCGACAGGATCTTATGGGACCCAGTACTTC

d_call: TRBD2
j_call: TRBJ2-1
clone_size: -
v_call: TRBV3-1/TRBV3-2
cdr3_aa: CASSQGLAGAQYRDEQFF
cdr3_nt: TGTGCCAGCAGCCAGGGACTAGCGGGGGCCCAATATCGCGATGAGCAGTTCTTC

d_call: TRBD1
j_call: TRBJ2-2
clone_size: -
v_call: TRBV5-1
cdr3_aa: CASSFRGRNTGELFF
cdr3_nt: TGCGCCAGCAGCTTCAGGGGGCGAAACACCGGGGAGCTGTTTTTT

d_call: TRBD1
j_call: TRBJ1-2
clone_size: -
v_call: TRBV5-1
cdr3_aa: CASSPGGDYGYTF
cdr3_nt: TGCGCCAGCAGCCCAGGGGGCGACTATGGCTACACCTTC

d_call: -
j_call: TRBJ1-1
clone_size: -
v_call: TRBV13
cdr3_aa: CASSSRDPIAKGGTEAFF
cdr3_nt: TGTGCCAGCAGCTCCCGGGATCCGATAGCCAAAGGAGGGACTGAAGCTTTCTTT

d_call: -
j_call: TRBJ1-1
clone_size: -
v_call: TRBV20-1
cdr3_aa: CSADKNTEAFF
cdr3_nt: TGCAGTGCTGACAAGAACACTGAAGCTTTCTTT